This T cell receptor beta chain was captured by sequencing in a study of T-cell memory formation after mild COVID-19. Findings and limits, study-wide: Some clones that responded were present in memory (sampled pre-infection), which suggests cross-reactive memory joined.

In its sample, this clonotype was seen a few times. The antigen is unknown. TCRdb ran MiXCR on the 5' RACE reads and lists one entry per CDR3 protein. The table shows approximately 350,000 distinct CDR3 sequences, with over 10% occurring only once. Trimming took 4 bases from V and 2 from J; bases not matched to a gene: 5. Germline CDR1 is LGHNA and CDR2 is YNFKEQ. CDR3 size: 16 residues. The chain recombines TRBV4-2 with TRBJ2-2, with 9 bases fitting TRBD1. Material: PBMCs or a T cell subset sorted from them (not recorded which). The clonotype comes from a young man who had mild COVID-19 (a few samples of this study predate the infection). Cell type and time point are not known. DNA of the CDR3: TGTGCCAGCAGCCCCACAGGGGGCGAAAACACCGGGGAGCTGTTTTTT. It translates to CASSPTGGENTGELFF.